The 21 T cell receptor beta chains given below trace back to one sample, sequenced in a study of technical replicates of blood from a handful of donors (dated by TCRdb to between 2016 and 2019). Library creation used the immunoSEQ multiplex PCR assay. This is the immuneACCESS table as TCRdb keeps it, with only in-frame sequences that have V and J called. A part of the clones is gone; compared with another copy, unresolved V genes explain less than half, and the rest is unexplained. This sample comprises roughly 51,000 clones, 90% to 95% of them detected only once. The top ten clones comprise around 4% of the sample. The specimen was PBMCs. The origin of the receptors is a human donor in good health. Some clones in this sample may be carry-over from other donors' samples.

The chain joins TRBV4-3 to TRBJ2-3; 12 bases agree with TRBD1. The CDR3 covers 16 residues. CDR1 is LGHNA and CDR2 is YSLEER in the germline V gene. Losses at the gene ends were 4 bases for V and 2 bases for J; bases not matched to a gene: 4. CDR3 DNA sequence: TGCGCCAGCAGCCGGGACAGGGGGCGCGTCACAGATACGCAGTATTTT. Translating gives CASSRDRGRVTDTQYF.

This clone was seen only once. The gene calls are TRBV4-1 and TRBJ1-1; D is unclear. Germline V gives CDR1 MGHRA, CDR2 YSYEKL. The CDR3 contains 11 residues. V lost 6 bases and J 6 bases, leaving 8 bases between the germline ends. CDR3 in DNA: TGCGCCAGCAGTCTGGGCGCTGAAGCTTTCTTT. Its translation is CASSLGAEAFF.

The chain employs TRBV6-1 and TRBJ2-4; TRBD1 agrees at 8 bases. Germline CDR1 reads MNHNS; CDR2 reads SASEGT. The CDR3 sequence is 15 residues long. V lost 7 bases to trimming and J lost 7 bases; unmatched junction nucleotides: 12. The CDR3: CASTEDGQGGNIQYF. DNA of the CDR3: TGTGCCAGCACCGAGGATGGACAGGGAGGCAACATTCAGTACTTC.

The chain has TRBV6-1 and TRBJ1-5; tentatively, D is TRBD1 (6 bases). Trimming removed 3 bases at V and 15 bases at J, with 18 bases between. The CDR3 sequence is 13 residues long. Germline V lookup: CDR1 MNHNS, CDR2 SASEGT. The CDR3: CASSDSWDTFLHF. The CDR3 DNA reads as TGTGCCAGCAGTGATTCATGGGACACCTTTTTGCATTTT.

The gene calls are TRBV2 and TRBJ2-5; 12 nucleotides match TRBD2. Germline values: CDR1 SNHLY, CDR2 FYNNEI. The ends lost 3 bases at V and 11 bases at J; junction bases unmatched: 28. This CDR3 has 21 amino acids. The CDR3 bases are TGTGCCAGCAGTGATCCACACAGGGTTTTTCTTTCTAGCGGGGGGGCCGACAAGCAGTACTTC. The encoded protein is CASSDPHRVFLSSGGADKQYF.

CDR3 region: CASSKKGPGSGSGNEQFF. Here the CDR3 DNA reads TGTGCCAGCAGCAAAAAGGGACCGGGTAGCGGGAGCGGTAATGAGCAGTTCTTC. The V and J genes are TRBV21-1 and TRBJ2-1; TRBD2 was called by the table and not checked on the DNA. TRBV21-1 is tagged as a pseudogene. The CDR3 contains 18 residues.

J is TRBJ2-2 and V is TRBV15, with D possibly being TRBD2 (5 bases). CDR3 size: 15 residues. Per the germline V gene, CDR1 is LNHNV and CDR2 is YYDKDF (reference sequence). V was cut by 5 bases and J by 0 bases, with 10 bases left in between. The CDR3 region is CATSGSLANTGELFF. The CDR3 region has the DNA TGTGCCACCAGCGGGTCACTAGCGAACACCGGGGAGCTGTTTTTT.

The CDR3 here is CASSWTQGGSTEAFF. CDR3 bases: TGTGCCAGCAGCTGGACACAGGGTGGGAGCACTGAAGCTTTCTTT. The chain combines TRBV7-2 with TRBJ1-1; tentatively, D is TRBD1 (6 bases). From germline, CDR1 is SGHTA and CDR2 FQGNSA. V was cut by 4 bases and J by 4 bases, with 16 bases left in between. This CDR3 has 15 amino acids.

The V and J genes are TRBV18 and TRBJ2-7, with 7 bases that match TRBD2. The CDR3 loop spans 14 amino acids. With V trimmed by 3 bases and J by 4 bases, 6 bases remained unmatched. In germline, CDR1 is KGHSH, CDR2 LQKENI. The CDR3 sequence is CASSPSGGTYEQYF. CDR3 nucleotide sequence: TGTGCCAGCTCACCCTCGGGGGGAACTTACGAGCAGTACTTC.

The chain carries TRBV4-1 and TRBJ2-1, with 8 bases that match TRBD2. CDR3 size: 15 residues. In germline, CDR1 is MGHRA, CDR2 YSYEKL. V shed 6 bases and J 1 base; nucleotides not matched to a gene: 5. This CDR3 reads CASSTGTRSYNEQFF. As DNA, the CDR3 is TGCGCCAGCAGTACCGGGACTAGATCCTACAATGAGCAGTTCTTC.

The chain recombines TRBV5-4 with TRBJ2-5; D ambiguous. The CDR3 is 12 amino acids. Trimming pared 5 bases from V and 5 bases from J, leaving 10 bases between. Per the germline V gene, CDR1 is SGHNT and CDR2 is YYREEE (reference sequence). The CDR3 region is CASSFYLETQYF. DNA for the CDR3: TGTGCCAGCAGTTTTTATTTGGAGACCCAGTACTTC.

CDR3 sequence: CASSQDLGQGRDTQYF. CDR3 bases: TGTGCCAGCAGCCAAGATCTCGGACAGGGAAGAGATACGCAGTATTTT. V and J are TRBV14 and TRBJ2-3, with TRBD1 matching over 8 bases. Germline assignment: CDR1 SGHDN and CDR2 FVKESK. The CDR3 length is 16 residues. J lost 5 bases, V lost 0 bases, and 7 bases had no gene match.

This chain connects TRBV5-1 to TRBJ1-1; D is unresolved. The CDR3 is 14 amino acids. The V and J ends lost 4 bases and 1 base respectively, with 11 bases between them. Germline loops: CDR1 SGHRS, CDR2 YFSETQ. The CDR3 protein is CASSPYSGNTEAFF. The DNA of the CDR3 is TGCGCCAGCAGCCCCTACAGCGGGAACACTGAAGCTTTCTTT.

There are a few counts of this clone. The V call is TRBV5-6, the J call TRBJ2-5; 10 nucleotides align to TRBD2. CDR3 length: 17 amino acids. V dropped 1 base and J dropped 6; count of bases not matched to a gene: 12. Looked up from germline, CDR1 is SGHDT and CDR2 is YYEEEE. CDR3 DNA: TGTGCCAGCAGCTTGACCCGGGGGGCTAGCGGGAGACAGACCCAGTACTTC. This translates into CASSLTRGASGRQTQYF.

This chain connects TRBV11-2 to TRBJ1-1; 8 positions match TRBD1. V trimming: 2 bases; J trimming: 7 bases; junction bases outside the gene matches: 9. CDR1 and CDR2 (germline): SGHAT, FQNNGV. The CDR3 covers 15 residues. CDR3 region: CASSLIRTGLSEAFF. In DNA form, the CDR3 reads TGTGCCAGCAGCTTAATCAGGACAGGGCTTAGTGAAGCTTTCTTT.

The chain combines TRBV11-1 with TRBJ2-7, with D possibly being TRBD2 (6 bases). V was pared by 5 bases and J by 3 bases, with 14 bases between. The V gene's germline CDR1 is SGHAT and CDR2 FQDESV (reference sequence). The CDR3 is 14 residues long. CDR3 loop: CASSRGGAGYEQYF. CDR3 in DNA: TGTGCCAGCAGCCGGGGCGGGGCGGGCTACGAGCAGTACTTC.

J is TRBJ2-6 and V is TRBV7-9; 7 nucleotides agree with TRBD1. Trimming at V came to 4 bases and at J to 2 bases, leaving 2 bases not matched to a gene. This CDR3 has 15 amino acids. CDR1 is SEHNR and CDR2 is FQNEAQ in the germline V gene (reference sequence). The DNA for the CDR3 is TGTGCCAGCAGCTCCGGGACAGCTGGGGCCAACGTCCTGACTTTC. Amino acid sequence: CASSSGTAGANVLTF.

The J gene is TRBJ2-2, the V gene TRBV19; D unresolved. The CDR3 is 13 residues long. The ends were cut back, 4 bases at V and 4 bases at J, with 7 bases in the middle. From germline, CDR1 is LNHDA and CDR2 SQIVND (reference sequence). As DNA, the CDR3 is TGTGCCAGTAGTACGGAGTGCACCGGGGAGCTGTTTTTT. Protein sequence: CASSTECTGELFF.

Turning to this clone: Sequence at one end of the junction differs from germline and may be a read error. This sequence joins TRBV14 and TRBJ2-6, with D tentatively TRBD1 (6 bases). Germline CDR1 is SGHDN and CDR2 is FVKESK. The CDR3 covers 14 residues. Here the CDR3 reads CASSQRDKNTLMAF. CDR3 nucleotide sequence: TGTGCCAGCAGCCAGAGGGACAAGAACACTTTAATGGCTTTC.

The CDR3 region has the DNA TGTGCCTGGAGAGACACAGCCGGCAGGGGCTACACCTTC. Protein: CAWRDTAGRGYTF. The chain recombines TRBV30 with TRBJ1-2, with no clear D. V was shortened by 3 bases and J by 8 bases, with 16 bases between the two germline ends. From germline, CDR1 is GTSNPN and CDR2 SVGIG (reference sequence). The CDR3 totals 13 residues.

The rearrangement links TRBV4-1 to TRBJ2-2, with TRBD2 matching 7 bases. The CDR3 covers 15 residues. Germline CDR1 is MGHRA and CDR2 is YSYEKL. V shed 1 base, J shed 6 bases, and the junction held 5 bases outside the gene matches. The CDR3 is CASSQGTSVSGELFF. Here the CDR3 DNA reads TGCGCCAGCAGCCAAGGGACTAGTGTGTCCGGGGAGCTGTTTTTT.